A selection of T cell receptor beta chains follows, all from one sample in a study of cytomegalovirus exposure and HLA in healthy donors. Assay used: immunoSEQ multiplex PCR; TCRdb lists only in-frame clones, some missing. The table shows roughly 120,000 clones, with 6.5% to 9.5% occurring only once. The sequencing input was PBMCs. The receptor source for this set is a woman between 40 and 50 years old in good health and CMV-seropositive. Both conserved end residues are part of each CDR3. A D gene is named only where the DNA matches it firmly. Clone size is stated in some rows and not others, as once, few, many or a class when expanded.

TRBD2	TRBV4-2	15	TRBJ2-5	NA	CASSQELAGGETQYF	TGTGCCAGCAGCCAGGAACTAGCGGGGGGGGAGACCCAGTACTTC
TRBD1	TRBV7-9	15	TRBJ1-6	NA	CASSSGTGSNSPLHF	TGTGCCAGCAGCAGTGGGACAGGGAGTAATTCACCCCTCCACTTT
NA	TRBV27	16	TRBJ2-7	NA	CASSLLGGDGAYEQYF	TGTGCCAGCAGTTTATTAGGAGGAGACGGAGCCTACGAGCAGTACTTC
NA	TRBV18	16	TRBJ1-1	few	CASSPREQAMNTAAFF	TGTGCCAGCTCACCACGAGAACAGGCGATGAACACTGCAGCTTTCTTT
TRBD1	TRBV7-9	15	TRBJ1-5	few	CASSSDRDGNQPQHF	TGTGCCAGCAGTTCCGACAGGGATGGCAATCAGCCCCAGCATTTT
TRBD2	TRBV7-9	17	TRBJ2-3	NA	CASSLGESSGRTDTQYF	TGTGCCAGCAGCTTGGGCGAGTCTAGCGGACGCACAGATACGCAGTATTTT
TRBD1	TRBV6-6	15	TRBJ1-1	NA	CASSYSNRGFTEAFF	TGTGCCAGCAGTTACTCTAACAGGGGGTTCACTGAAGCTTTCTTT
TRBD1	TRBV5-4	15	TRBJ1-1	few	CASSAVRTGVTEAFF	TGTGCCAGCAGCGCAGTACGAACAGGGGTCACTGAAGCTTTCTTT
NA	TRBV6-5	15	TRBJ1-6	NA	CASRTPGSYNSPLHF	TGTGCCAGCAGAACACCGGGGTCCTATAATTCACCCCTCCACTTT
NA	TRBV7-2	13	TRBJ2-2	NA	CASREANTGELFF	TGTGCCAGCCGCGAAGCGAACACCGGGGAGCTGTTTTTT
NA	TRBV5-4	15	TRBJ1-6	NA	CASSSQGGGNSPLHF	TGTGCCAGCAGCTCACAGGGTGGAGGTAATTCACCCCTCCACTTT
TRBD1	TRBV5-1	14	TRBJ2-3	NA	CASRWDRSTDTQYF	TGCGCCAGCAGATGGGACAGAAGCACAGATACGCAGTATTTT
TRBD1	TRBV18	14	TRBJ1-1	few	CASSQGARNTEAFF	TGTGCCAGCTCGCAGGGGGCACGGAACACTGAAGCTTTCTTT
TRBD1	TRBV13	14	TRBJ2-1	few	CASSQGAGRLGGFF	TGTGCCAGCAGCCAGGGGGCAGGGCGATTAGGGGGGTTCTTC
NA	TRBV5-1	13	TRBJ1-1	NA	CASSLSVNTEAFF	TGCGCCAGCAGCTTATCGGTGAACACTGAAGCTTTCTTT
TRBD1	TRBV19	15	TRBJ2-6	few	CASSRDSSRANVLTF	TGTGCCAGTAGTCGGGACAGCTCCAGGGCCAACGTCCTGACTTTC
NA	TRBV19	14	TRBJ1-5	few	CATGKGVSNQPQHF	TGTGCCACCGGAAAGGGGGTTAGCAATCAGCCCCAGCATTTT
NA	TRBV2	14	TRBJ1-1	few	CASSYRAGVAEAFF	TGTGCCAGCAGTTACAGGGCCGGGGTGGCTGAAGCTTTCTTT
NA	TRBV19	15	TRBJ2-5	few	CASSKPGAVEETQYF	TGTGCCAGTAGTAAACCAGGGGCGGTTGAAGAGACCCAGTACTTC
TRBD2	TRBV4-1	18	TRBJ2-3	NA	CASSQVRLAGTRGDTQYF	TGCGCCAGCAGCCAAGTCCGACTAGCGGGGACAAGAGGAGATACGCAGTATTTT
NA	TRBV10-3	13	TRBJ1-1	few	CAISESKTAQAFF	TGTGCCATCAGTGAGTCGAAGACAGCTCAAGCTTTCTTT
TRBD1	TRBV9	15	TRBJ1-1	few	CASSARGTGQGRTFF	TGTGCCAGCAGCGCTAGAGGAACGGGACAGGGGAGAACTTTCTTT
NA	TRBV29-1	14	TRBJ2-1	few	CSVGASSSYNEQFF	TGCAGCGTCGGAGCGAGTAGCTCCTACAATGAGCAGTTCTTC
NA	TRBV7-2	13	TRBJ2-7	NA	CASSRPPDYEQYF	TGTGCCAGCAGCCGCCCCCCAGATTACGAGCAGTACTTC
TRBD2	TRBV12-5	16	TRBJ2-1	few	CASGFGTSGVVHEQFF	TGTGCTAGTGGTTTCGGCACTAGCGGGGTTGTCCATGAGCAGTTCTTC
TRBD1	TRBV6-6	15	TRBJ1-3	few	CASSLQGARGNTIYF	TGTGCCAGCAGCTTACAGGGGGCTAGGGGAAACACCATATATTTT
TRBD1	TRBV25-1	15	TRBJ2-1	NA	CASEIPGQGSNEQFF	TGTGCCAGCGAGATTCCGGGACAGGGGTCCAATGAGCAGTTCTTC
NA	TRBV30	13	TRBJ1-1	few	CASPGEMNTEAFF	TGTGCCTCCCCGGGGGAGATGAACACTGAAGCTTTCTTT
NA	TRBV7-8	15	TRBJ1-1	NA	CASSLALSRNTEAFF	TGTGCCAGCAGCTTAGCGCTGTCGAGGAACACTGAAGCTTTCTTT
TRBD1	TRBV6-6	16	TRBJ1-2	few	CASSPSDRVVNYGYTF	TGTGCCAGCAGCCCTTCCGACAGGGTGGTTAACTATGGCTACACCTTC
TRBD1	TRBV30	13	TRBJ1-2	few	CAWMQGAEQGYTF	TGTGCCTGGATGCAGGGGGCGGAACAAGGCTACACCTTC
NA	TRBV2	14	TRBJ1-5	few	CASSGDTKNQPQHF	TGTGCCAGCAGTGGAGACACCAAGAATCAGCCCCAGCATTTT
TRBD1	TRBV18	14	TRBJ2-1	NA	CASSLRDSYNEQFF	TGTGCCAGCTCGCTCCGGGACAGCTACAATGAGCAGTTCTTC
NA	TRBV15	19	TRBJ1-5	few	CATSRDWTETGYSNQPQHF	TGTGCCACCAGCAGAGATTGGACTGAGACAGGCTATAGCAATCAGCCCCAGCATTTT
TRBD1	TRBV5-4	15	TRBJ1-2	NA	CASSLQTGVIYGYTF	TGTGCCAGCAGCTTACAGACAGGGGTGATATATGGCTACACCTTC
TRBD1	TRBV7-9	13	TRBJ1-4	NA	CASSWDRREKLFF	TGTGCCAGCAGTTGGGACAGAAGGGAAAAACTGTTTTTT
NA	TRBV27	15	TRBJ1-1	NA	CASSPTRSRDTEAFF	TGTGCCAGCAGTCCAACCAGGTCGCGAGACACTGAAGCTTTCTTT
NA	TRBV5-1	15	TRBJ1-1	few	CASSLEAGARTEAFF	TGCGCCAGCAGCCTGGAGGCGGGGGCAAGGACTGAAGCTTTCTTT